The 7 T cell receptor beta chains presented below share a single source sample, sequenced in a study of blood T cell repertoires in COVID-19. Assay: immunoSEQ multiplex PCR; the TCRdb copy retains only in-frame clones and omits some. The table has around 200,000 clones, approximately 84% seen once; the top ten hold 3% to 3.5%. The specimen was PBMCs or T cells enriched from blood (not recorded which). Receptors were obtained from a woman aged 25 to 39 who had recovered from COVID-19.

The rearrangement uses TRBV10-2 and TRBJ2-7; D is undetermined. The V end was cut by 2 bases, the J end by 8 bases, with 10 bases between. The germline gives CDR1 WSHSY, CDR2 SAAADI. The CDR3 covers 12 residues. In nucleotides, the CDR3 is TGCGCCAGCAGTGAGGAGTTTTTGAAGCAGTACTTC. It specifies CASSEEFLKQYF.

The rearrangement uses TRBV7-2 and TRBJ1-5, with unresolved D. In germline, CDR1 is SGHTA, CDR2 FQGNSA. CDR3 length equals 15 residues. The V and J ends lost 2 bases and 0 bases respectively, with 8 bases between them. The CDR3 is CASSLRHDSNQPQHF. CDR3 nucleotide sequence: TGTGCCAGCAGCTTAAGACATGATAGCAATCAGCCCCAGCATTTT.

V and J are TRBV9 and TRBJ1-1; D ambiguous. CDR1 SGDLS and CDR2 YYNGEE come from the germline V gene. This CDR3 contains 11 residues. The V end lost 1 base, the J end lost 5 bases, and 3 bases lay between the germline ends. DNA of the CDR3: TGTGCCAGCAGCGTATTAACTGAAGCTTTCTTT. Translating gives CASSVLTEAFF.

The chain links TRBV19 to TRBJ2-7, with TRBD1 matching 9 bases. Germline V gene sequence: CDR1 LNHDA, CDR2 SQIVND (reference sequence). The CDR3 spans 17 residues. Trimming removed 7 bases from V and 6 bases from J; junction bases left unmatched: 19. CDR3 residues: CASTPPFSGQGIREQYF. In nucleotides, the CDR3 is TGTGCCAGTACCCCCCCGTTTTCGGGACAGGGCATCCGCGAGCAGTACTTC.

The J gene is TRBJ2-1, the V gene TRBV7-9; tentative D call: TRBD2 (7 bases). This CDR3 is built from 16 residues. V was cut by 7 bases and J by 10 bases, with 26 bases left in between. In germline, CDR1 is SEHNR, CDR2 FQNEAQ (reference sequence). CDR3 residues: CASIAGPEGGSGEQFF. In DNA form, the CDR3 reads TGTGCCAGCATCGCGGGCCCCGAGGGGGGGTCTGGCGAGCAGTTCTTC.

This rearrangement joins TRBV10-2 to TRBJ1-4; no firm D call. This CDR3 region has 16 residues. The germline V gene has CDR1 WSHSY and CDR2 SAAADI. Trimming removed 6 bases at V and 5 bases at J, with 19 bases between. The CDR3 bases are TGCGCCAGCAGCGACTATCGCGTGCGTGCAAATGAAAAACTGTTTTTT. Its translation: CASSDYRVRANEKLFF.

This chain joins TRBV7-6 and TRBJ2-7; no definite D call. V shed 1 base and J shed 4 bases, with 11 bases lying between them. Germline V gene lookup returns CDR1 SGHVS and CDR2 FNYEAQ. CDR3 size: 14 residues. The CDR3 DNA sequence: TGTGCCAGCAGCTTAGAGGAGAACATTTACGAGCAGTACTTC. Translating it yields CASSLEENIYEQYF.